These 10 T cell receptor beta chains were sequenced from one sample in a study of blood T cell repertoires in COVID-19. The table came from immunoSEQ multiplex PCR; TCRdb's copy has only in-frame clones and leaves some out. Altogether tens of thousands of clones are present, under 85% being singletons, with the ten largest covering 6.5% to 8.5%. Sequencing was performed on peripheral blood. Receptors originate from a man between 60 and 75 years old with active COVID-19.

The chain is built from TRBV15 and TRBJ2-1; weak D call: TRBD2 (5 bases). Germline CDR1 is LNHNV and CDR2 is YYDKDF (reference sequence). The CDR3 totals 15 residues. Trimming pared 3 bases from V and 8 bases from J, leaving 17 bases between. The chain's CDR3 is CATSSRTGVRDEQFF. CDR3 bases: TGTGCCACCAGCAGCAGGACTGGGGTTAGGGATGAGCAGTTCTTC.

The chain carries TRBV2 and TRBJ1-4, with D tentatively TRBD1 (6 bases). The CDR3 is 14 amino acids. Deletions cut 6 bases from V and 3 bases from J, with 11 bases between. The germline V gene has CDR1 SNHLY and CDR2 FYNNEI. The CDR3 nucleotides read TGTGCCAGCAGATCTCAGGGGCCTAATGAAAAACTGTTTTTT. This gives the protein CASRSQGPNEKLFF.

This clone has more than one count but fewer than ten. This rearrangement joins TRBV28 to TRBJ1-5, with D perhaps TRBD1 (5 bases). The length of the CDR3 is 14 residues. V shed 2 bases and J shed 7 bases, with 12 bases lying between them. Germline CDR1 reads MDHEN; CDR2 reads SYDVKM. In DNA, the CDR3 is TGTGCCAGCAGTTTACGCCAGGGAAGCCAGCCCCAGCATTTT. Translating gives CASSLRQGSQPQHF. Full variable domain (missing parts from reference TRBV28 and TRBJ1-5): DVKVTQSSRYLVKRTGEKVFLECVQDMDHENMFWYRQDPGLGLRLIYFSYDVKMKEKGDIPEGYSVSREKKERFSLILESASTNQTSMYLCASSLRQGSQPQHFGDGTRLSIL.

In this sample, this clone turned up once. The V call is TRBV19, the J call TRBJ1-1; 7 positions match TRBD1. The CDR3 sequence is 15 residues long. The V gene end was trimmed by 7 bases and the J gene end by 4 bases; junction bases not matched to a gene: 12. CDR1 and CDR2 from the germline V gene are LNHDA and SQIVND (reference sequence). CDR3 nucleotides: TGTGCCAGTACCTTACTGGGACAGCTAGTCACTGAAGCTTTCTTT. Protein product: CASTLLGQLVTEAFF.

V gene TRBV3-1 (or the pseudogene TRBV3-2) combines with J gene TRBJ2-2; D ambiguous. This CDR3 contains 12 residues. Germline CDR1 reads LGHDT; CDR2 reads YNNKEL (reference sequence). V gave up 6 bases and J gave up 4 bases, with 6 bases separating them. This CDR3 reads CASSTSTGELFF. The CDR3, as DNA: TGTGCCAGCAGTACGAGCACCGGGGAGCTGTTTTTT.

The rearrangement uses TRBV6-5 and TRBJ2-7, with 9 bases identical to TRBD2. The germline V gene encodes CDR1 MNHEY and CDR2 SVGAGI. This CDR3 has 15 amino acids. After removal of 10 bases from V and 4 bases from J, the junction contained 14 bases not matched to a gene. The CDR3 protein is CAIPWTSDDYYEQYF. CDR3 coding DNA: TGTGCCATCCCATGGACTAGCGATGACTATTACGAGCAGTACTTC.

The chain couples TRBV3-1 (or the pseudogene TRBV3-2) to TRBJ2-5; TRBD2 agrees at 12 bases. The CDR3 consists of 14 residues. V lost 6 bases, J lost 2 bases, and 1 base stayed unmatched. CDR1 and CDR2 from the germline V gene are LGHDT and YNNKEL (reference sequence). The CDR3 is CASRTSGGQETQYF. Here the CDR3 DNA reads TGTGCCAGCAGGACTAGCGGGGGACAAGAGACCCAGTACTTC.

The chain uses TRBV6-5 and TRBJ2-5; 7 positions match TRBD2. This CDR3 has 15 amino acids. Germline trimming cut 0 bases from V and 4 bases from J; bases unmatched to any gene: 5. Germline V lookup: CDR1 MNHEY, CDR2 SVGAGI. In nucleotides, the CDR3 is TGTGCCAGCAGTTACTCGGCGGGAGCAGGAGAGACCCAGTACTTC. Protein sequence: CASSYSAGAGETQYF.

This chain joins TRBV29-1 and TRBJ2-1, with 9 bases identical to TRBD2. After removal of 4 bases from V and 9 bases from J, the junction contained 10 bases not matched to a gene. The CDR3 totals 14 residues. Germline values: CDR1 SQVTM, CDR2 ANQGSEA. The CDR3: CSVVRGLAGGEQFF. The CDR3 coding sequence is TGCAGCGTTGTGAGGGGACTAGCTGGAGGTGAGCAGTTCTTC.

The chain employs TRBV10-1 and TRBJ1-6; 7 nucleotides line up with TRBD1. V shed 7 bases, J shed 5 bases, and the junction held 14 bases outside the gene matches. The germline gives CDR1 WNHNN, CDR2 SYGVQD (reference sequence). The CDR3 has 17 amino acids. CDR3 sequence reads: CASTKRQGTVHNSPLHF. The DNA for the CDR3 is TGCGCCAGCACTAAACGACAGGGAACCGTTCATAATTCACCCCTCCACTTT.